The clone carrying this TCR beta chain was seen a few times. This sample was included in a study of T-cell reconstitution after alpha-beta-depleted transplantation in children. It was with unique molecular identifiers that the TCRbeta library was prepared. In TCRdb, the PCR reads were re-called with MiXCR into one record per CDR3 protein. The table includes about 540,000 distinct CDR3 sequences, approximately 16% detected once. From germline, CDR1 is SEHNR and CDR2 FQNEAQ (reference sequence). The V and J ends lost 5 bases and 2 bases respectively, with 13 bases between them. This CDR3 has 14 amino acids.

Material: PBMCs from the stem cell graft donor, obtained from the stem cell graft. This TCR derives from a human donor who donated a stem cell graft to a child with acute lymphoblastic leukemia. This chain joins TRBV7-9 and TRBJ2-7; perhaps TRBD1 as D (5 bases). The CDR3 is CASSPAGAPYEQYF. CDR3 DNA sequence: TGTGCCAGCAGCCCTGCTGGGGCCCCCTACGAGCAGTACTTC.